A single sample is the source of the 15 T cell receptor beta chains below, sequenced in a study of blood T cell repertoires in COVID-19. Assay: immunoSEQ multiplex PCR; the TCRdb copy retains only in-frame clones and omits some. The sample includes approximately 190,000 clones, around 84% seen only once; the top ten take 20%. The sample consisted of peripheral blood. These receptors all come from a human donor in a cohort sampled during active COVID-19.

This chain joins TRBV9 and TRBJ1-1; no clear D. Germline CDR1 reads SGDLS; CDR2 reads YYNGEE. This CDR3 is 12 amino acids long. V was clipped by 0 bases and J by 3 bases, with 3 bases between them. CDR3 loop: CASSVVDTEAFF. The CDR3 DNA follows: TGTGCCAGCAGCGTAGTCGACACTGAAGCTTTCTTT.

The CDR3 loop is CASSITGTGAFF. Written as DNA, the CDR3 is TGTGCCAGCAGTATAACAGGTACAGGGGCTTTCTTT. The chain couples TRBV25-1 to TRBJ1-1; the D gene is possibly TRBD1 (6 bases). Germline V CDR1 and CDR2: MGHDK, SYGVNS. CDR3 size: 12 residues. Trimming took 5 bases from V and 11 from J, leaving 15 bases between them.

The genes are TRBV6-1 and TRBJ1-5; D not certain. Between the trimmed V and J ends, which lost 3 bases and 0 bases, there was a span of 9 bases. CDR3 length equals 15 residues. The germline CDR1 and CDR2 sequences are MNHNS and SASEGT. The CDR3 loop is CASSDQNYSNQPQHF. The CDR3 DNA reads TGTGCCAGCAGTGATCAGAATTATAGCAATCAGCCCCAGCATTTT.

The V and J genes are TRBV5-1 and TRBJ2-7; 9 bases fit TRBD2. CDR1 is SGHRS, CDR2 YFSETQ, per germline. The trim removed 3 bases at V and 1 base at J, leaving 5 bases unmatched. The CDR3 loop spans 15 amino acids. Written as DNA, the CDR3 is TGCGCCAGCAGCTCAGGGACTAGCAGATCCTACGAGCAGTACTTC. It codes for CASSSGTSRSYEQYF.

The V and J genes are TRBV10-3 and TRBJ1-3; no clear D. The CDR3 spans 16 residues. Looked up from germline, CDR1 is ENHRY and CDR2 is SYGVKD. Trimming left V 6 bases short and J 4 bases short, with 19 bases between. CDR3: CAISQSGGSTGNTIYF. The CDR3 coding sequence is TGTGCCATCAGCCAGTCCGGAGGAAGCACAGGAAACACCATATATTTT.

The genes are TRBV6-5 and TRBJ2-1; 10 nucleotides match TRBD2. This CDR3 is built from 15 residues. The junction had 6 bases not matched to a gene; V was cut back by 2 bases and J by 8 bases. CDR1 MNHEY and CDR2 SVGAGI come from the germline V gene. The CDR3 DNA follows: TGTGCCAGCAGTTACGGGCTAGCGGGAGTCGATGAGCAGTTCTTC. Its translation: CASSYGLAGVDEQFF.

CDR3 DNA: TGTGCCAGCAGCTTAACTCGGGACAGTCCCAACGAGCAGTACTTC. Encoded protein: CASSLTRDSPNEQYF. The rearrangement links TRBV7-9 to TRBJ2-7; 7 nucleotides match TRBD1. Unmatched junction bases numbered 9, after V lost 2 bases and J lost 5 bases. In germline, CDR1 is SEHNR, CDR2 FQNEAQ (reference sequence). The CDR3 loop spans 15 amino acids.

V and J are TRBV5-1 and TRBJ2-5, with 9 nucleotides matching TRBD1. The CDR3 has 16 amino acids. The J segment lost 5 bases and the V segment lost 1 base, leaving 9 bases of the junction unmatched. Per germline, CDR1 SGHRS and CDR2 YFSETQ. For the CDR3, the DNA is TGCGCCAGCAGCTTGAGTGGGGACAGGGATACGGAGACCCAGTACTTC. This encodes CASSLSGDRDTETQYF.

V usage is TRBV2 and J usage is TRBJ1-6; unclear D gene. Germline V gene data show CDR1 as SNHLY and CDR2 as FYNNEI. V was pared by 6 bases and J by 9 bases, with 18 bases between. The CDR3 is 15 amino acids. The CDR3 is CASSDMSGGVSPLHF. CDR3 in DNA: TGTGCCAGCAGCGACATGTCGGGAGGAGTTTCACCCCTCCACTTT.

This chain links TRBV6-6 with TRBJ1-1; D unclear. CDR1 is MNHNY, CDR2 SVGAGI, per germline (reference sequence). The V end was cut by 10 bases, the J end by 4 bases, with 19 bases between. This CDR3 is 14 amino acids long. This CDR3 is CATAIGGGVTEAFF. As DNA, the CDR3 is TGTGCCACCGCCATTGGAGGTGGGGTCACTGAAGCTTTCTTT.

V gene TRBV29-1 combines with J gene TRBJ2-3; D remains ambiguous. Germline V CDR1 and CDR2: SQVTM, ANQGSEA. The CDR3 consists of 13 residues. Trimming cost V 1 base and J 5 bases, with 10 bases left between them. CDR3 coding DNA: TGCAGCGTTGAAGTCCTTCCGAGAGATACGCAGTATTTT. This codes for CSVEVLPRDTQYF.

The V and J genes are TRBV5-1 and TRBJ2-3; D may be TRBD2 (6 bases). This CDR3 is 17 amino acids long. V gave up 1 base and J gave up 0 bases, with 15 bases separating them. CDR1 and CDR2 (germline): SGHRS, YFSETQ. As DNA, the CDR3 is TGCGCCAGCAGCTTGCGGGCGGGGCACCCAAGCACAGATACGCAGTATTTT. Translating it yields CASSLRAGHPSTDTQYF.

The genes are TRBV29-1 and TRBJ2-3; no clear D. CDR3 size: 11 residues. V lost 4 bases, J lost 5 bases, and 7 bases lay in between. Germline CDR1 SQVTM, CDR2 ANQGSEA. The CDR3 DNA sequence: TGCAGCGTTGGAGTTTTAGATACGCAGTATTTT. Translated, it gives CSVGVLDTQYF.

The J gene is TRBJ2-7, the V gene TRBV5-1, with 7 bases lining up with TRBD1. The CDR3 consists of 15 residues. Germline V gene data show CDR1 as SGHRS and CDR2 as YFSETQ. The V gene end was trimmed by 4 bases and the J gene end by 1 base; junction bases not matched to a gene: 8. This chain's CDR3 is CASSPTWDSSYEQYF. CDR3 sequence (DNA): TGCGCCAGCAGCCCCACCTGGGACAGTTCCTACGAGCAGTACTTC.

The DNA of the CDR3 is TGTGCCAGCAGTGAGGCTCCACCCCTCCACTTT. This gives the protein CASSEAPPLHF. The rearrangement joins TRBV2 to TRBJ1-6; D is unresolved. CDR3 length: 11 residues. Between the trimmed V and J ends, which lost 3 bases and 11 bases, there was a span of 5 bases. Germline CDR1 SNHLY, CDR2 FYNNEI.